The clone carrying this T cell receptor beta chain was observed a few times. This sample is drawn from a study of T cells after yellow fever vaccination. The study made its TCR cDNA through 5'RACE template switching. That step introduced a universal primer site along with UMIs. TCRdb re-called the 5' RACE reads with MiXCR, one entry per CDR3 protein. Here the sample spans under 600,000 distinct CDR3 sequences, approximately 13% being singletons. The CDR3 runs 14 residues. V was clipped by 5 bases and J by 8 bases, with 16 bases between them. Germline loops: CDR1 MRHNA, CDR2 SNTAGT. The sample was PBMCs, taken on the day of the yellow fever booster vaccination. The TCR was taken from a young man who received the YFV17D yellow fever vaccine. This sequence joins TRBV6-4 and TRBJ2-1; D unresolved. CDR3 coding DNA: TGTGCCAGCAGTCCTGCTTCCCGGTCGCATGAGCAGTTCTTC. Its protein is CASSPASRSHEQFF.